The present TCR beta chain was sequenced within a study of identical twins. With regard to this clonotype: What it binds is not known.

TCRdb itself ran the 5' RACE reads through MiXCR, one entry per CDR3 protein. Here the sample spans 450,000 or so distinct CDR3 sequences, 20% to 25% being singletons. Study-wide results and limits: Clonotypes of the beta chain that were abundant in cord blood carried fewer insertions (memory repertoires showed none).

These records were also assigned to another study, of T cells expressing NK-cell markers. That paper adds: Sorted T-cell subsets CD3+CD56+NKG2C+, CD3+CD56+NKG2C- and CD3+CD56-NKG2C+ were TCR beta-sequenced. The use of an anti-gamma-delta TCR antibody, which was added in several experiments, restricted sorting to T cells expressing alpha-beta TCR. A range of about 1.0-8% of CD8+ T cells consisted of dominant NKG2C+ clonotypes in several donors.

The material sequenced was CD4+ T cells sorted from blood. This TCR derives from a young woman in good health.

The CDR3 here is CASSQGRDGGNEQFF. CDR3 sequence (DNA): TGCGCCAGCAGCCAAGGGCGGGATGGGGGAAATGAGCAGTTCTTC. The chain employs TRBV4-1 and TRBJ2-1; D perhaps matches TRBD2 (6 bases). CDR1 and CDR2 (germline): MGHRA, YSYEKL. The V and J ends lost 1 base and 7 bases respectively, with 14 bases between them. This CDR3 region has 15 residues.